The clone carrying this T cell receptor beta chain was picked up many times. Its matching antigen is unknown. This record belongs to a study of neurological immune-mediated disorders. Turning to the study itself: The study included around 34 multiple sclerosis patients, around 31 relapsing-remitting and 3 secondary progressive.

The V and J ends lost 0 bases and 3 bases respectively, with 8 bases between them. The CDR3 has 13 amino acids. CDR1 and CDR2 (germline): DFQATT, SNEGSKA (reference sequence). Study observations and caveats: Clinical features showed no association with the multiple sclerosis repertoire cluster, and MRI features showed none either.

Stored at -80 C, 2 million PBMCs were the source of the unsorted libraries. The output of every sequencing run exceeded 190 million TCR-beta sequences, derived from 15-18 subjects. MiXCR was run by TCRdb on the 5' RACE reads, yielding one entry per CDR3 protein. The sample contains about 32,000 distinct CDR3 sequences, 3.5% to 4% of which appear only once. The TCR comes from a man aged 25 to 40 with multiple sclerosis. The chain links TRBV20-1 to TRBJ1-1, with D tentatively TRBD1 (6 bases). Sequencing input: PBMCs. The CDR3 region is CSARESGDTEAFF. The CDR3 region has the DNA TGCAGTGCTAGAGAGTCAGGGGACACTGAAGCTTTCTTT.